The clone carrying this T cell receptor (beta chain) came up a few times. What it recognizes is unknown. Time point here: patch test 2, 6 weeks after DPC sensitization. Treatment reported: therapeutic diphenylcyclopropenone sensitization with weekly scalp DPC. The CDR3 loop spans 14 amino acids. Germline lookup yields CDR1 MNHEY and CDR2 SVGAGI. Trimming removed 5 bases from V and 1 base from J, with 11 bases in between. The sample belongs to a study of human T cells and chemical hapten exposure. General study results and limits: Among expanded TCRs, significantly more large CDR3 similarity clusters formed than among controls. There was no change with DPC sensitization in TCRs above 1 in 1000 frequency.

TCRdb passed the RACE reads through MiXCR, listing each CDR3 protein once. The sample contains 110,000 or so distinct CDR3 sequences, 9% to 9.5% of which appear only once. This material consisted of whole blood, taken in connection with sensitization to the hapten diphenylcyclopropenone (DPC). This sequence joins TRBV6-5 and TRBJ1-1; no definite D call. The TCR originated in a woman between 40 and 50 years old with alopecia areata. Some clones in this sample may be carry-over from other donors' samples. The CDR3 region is CASSRTLGNTEAFF. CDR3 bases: TGTGCCAGCAGTCGTACCCTGGGGAACACTGAAGCTTTCTTT.